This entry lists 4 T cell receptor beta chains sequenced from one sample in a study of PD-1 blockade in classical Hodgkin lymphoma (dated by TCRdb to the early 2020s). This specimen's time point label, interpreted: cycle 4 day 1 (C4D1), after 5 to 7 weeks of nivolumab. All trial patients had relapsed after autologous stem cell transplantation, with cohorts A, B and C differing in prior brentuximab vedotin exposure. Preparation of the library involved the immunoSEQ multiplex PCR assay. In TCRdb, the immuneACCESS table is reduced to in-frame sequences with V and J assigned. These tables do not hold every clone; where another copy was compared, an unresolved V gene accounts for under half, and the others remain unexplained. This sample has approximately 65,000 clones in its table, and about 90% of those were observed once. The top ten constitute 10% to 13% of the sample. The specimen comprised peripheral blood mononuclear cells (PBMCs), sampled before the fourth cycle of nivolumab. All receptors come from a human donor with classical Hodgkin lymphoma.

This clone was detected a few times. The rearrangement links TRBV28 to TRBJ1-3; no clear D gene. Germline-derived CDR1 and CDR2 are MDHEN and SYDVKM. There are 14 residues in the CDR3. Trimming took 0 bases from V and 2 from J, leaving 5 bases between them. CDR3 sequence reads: CASSLWAAGNTIYF. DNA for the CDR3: TGTGCCAGCAGTTTATGGGCGGCTGGAAACACCATATATTTT.

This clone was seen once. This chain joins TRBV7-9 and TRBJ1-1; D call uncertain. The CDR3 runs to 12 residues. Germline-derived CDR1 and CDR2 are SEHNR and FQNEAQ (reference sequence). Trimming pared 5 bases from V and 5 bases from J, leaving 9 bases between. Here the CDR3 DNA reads TGTGCCAGCAGCATGGGTCGGACTGAAGCTTTCTTT. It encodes CASSMGRTEAFF.

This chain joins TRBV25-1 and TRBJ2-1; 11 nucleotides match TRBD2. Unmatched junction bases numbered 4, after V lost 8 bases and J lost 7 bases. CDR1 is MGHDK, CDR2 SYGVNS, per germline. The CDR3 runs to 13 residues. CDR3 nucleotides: TGTGCCAGCGGACTAGCGGGTTTAAATGAGCAGTTCTTC. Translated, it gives CASGLAGLNEQFF.

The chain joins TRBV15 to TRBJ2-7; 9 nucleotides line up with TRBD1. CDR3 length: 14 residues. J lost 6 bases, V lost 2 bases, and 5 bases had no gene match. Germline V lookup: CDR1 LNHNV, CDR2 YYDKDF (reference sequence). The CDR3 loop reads CATSRPRTGAEQYF. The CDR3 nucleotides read TGTGCCACCAGCAGACCTCGGACAGGGGCCGAGCAGTACTTC.